This T cell receptor (beta chain) is from a study of shared clonotypes between healthy human individuals. Terminally differentiated effector memory CD45RA+ cells were left out of the naive CD8 fraction, which was CD45RO-negative and positively selected for CCR7. Produced via immunoSEQ multiplex PCR; TCRdb's table is partial and in-frame only. The sample lists 550,000 to 650,000 clones; around 96% were seen once. This clone is a singleton in its sample. Sequenced material: naive CD8+ T cells sorted from blood. The sequence was collected from a woman younger than 45 in good health.

The DNA of the CDR3 is TGTGCCAGCAACCCGGACCAAATTAATGAGCAGTTCTTC. Translated, it gives CASNPDQINEQFF. This rearrangement joins TRBV5-4 to TRBJ2-1; D ambiguous. The CDR3 has 13 residues. The germline gives CDR1 SGHNT, CDR2 YYREEE (reference sequence). V was cut by 6 bases and J by 7 bases, with 14 bases left in between. Full variable domain (remainder filled in from reference TRBV5-4 and TRBJ2-1): ETGVTQSPTHLIKTRGQQVTLRCSSQSGHNTVSWYQQALGQGPQFIFQYYREEENGRGNFPPRFSGLQFPNYSSELNVNALELDDSALYLCASNPDQINEQFFGPGTRLTVL.